This T cell receptor (beta chain) is drawn from a study of technical replicates of blood from a handful of donors. The germline V gene has CDR1 MNHEY and CDR2 SMNVEV (reference sequence). The CDR3 is 14 residues long. V lost 5 bases, J lost 6 bases, and 7 bases stayed unmatched. Some clones are missing from TCRdb's copy, which holds only in-frame ones; the method was immunoSEQ multiplex PCR. In the table there are around 97,000 clones, approximately 95% of which are singletons. The chain uses TRBV27 and TRBJ2-7, with 10 bases identical to TRBD2. This receptor was taken from a human donor in good health. Sequencing was performed on T cells isolated from PBMCs. In DNA form, the CDR3 reads TGTGCCAGCAGTCCTAGCGGGAGTAGGAGCGAGCAGTACTTC. Translation: CASSPSGSRSEQYF.